These T cell receptor beta chains were read from a single sample in a study of cytomegalovirus exposure and HLA in healthy donors. Sequencing used immunoSEQ multiplex PCR; TCRdb keeps in-frame clones, though not all of them. The sample records 100,000 to 130,000 clones, less than 85% being singletons. Sample: PBMCs. The receptors come from a young man in good health and CMV-seronegative. Each CDR3 is given with its conserved first and last residue. A D gene is named only where the DNA matches it firmly. The size entry is marked missing in some rows and otherwise reads once, few, many or a size class.

CDR3 protein: CASSRIWAGEKETQYF
CDR3 DNA: TGTGCCAGCAGCCGCATATGGGCGGGGGAGAAAGAGACCCAGTACTTC
J gene: TRBJ2-5
D gene: TRBD2
clone size: NA
V gene: TRBV7-9

CDR3 protein: CSAEDRGSSYEQYF
CDR3 DNA: TGCAGCGCCGAAGACAGGGGCAGCTCCTACGAGCAGTACTTC
J gene: TRBJ2-7
D gene: TRBD1
clone size: NA
V gene: TRBV29-1

CDR3 protein: CASSSQGYTGELFF
CDR3 DNA: TGTGCCAGCAGCTCGCAGGGCTACACCGGGGAGCTGTTTTTT
J gene: TRBJ2-2
D gene: NA
clone size: few
V gene: TRBV7-3

CDR3 protein: CASSLLRGDYGYTF
CDR3 DNA: TGTGCCAGCAGCTTACTCAGGGGTGACTATGGCTACACCTTC
J gene: TRBJ1-2
D gene: NA
clone size: NA
V gene: TRBV7-9

CDR3 protein: CASSMAGWRADTQYF
CDR3 DNA: TGTGCCAGTAGTATGGCAGGGTGGAGGGCAGATACGCAGTATTTT
J gene: TRBJ2-3
D gene: NA
clone size: NA
V gene: TRBV19

CDR3 protein: CASSRGGMDEKLFF
CDR3 DNA: TGTGCCAGCAGCCGGGGGGGTATGGATGAAAAACTGTTTTTT
J gene: TRBJ1-4
D gene: NA
clone size: few
V gene: TRBV7-2

CDR3 protein: CASSFGATGPEQFF
CDR3 DNA: TGTGCCAGCAGCTTTGGAGCGACAGGCCCTGAGCAGTTCTTC
J gene: TRBJ2-1
D gene: NA
clone size: NA
V gene: TRBV5-4

CDR3 protein: CASSLGPASSYEQYF
CDR3 DNA: TGTGCCAGCAGCTTAGGGCCCGCTAGTTCATACGAGCAGTACTTC
J gene: TRBJ2-7
D gene: NA
clone size: NA
V gene: TRBV7-2

CDR3 protein: CASSARGRIISEAFF
CDR3 DNA: TGTGCCAGTAGTGCCCGAGGAAGGATAATCTCTGAAGCTTTCTTT
J gene: TRBJ1-1
D gene: NA
clone size: NA
V gene: TRBV19

CDR3 protein: CASRLAGGAYEQYF
CDR3 DNA: TGTGCCAGCAGACTAGCGGGGGGGGCCTACGAGCAGTACTTC
J gene: TRBJ2-7
D gene: TRBD2
clone size: NA
V gene: TRBV28

CDR3 protein: CASSFDSYNEQFF
CDR3 DNA: TGTGCCAGCAGCTTCGACAGTTACAATGAGCAGTTCTTC
J gene: TRBJ2-1
D gene: NA
clone size: NA
V gene: TRBV6-5

CDR3 protein: CASSSLAGGPGELFF
CDR3 DNA: TGTGCCAGCAGCTCTCTAGCGGGGGGGCCTGGGGAGCTGTTTTTT
J gene: TRBJ2-2
D gene: TRBD2
clone size: once
V gene: TRBV7-9

CDR3 protein: CASSLFGTGGSPLHF
CDR3 DNA: TGTGCCAGCAGTTTGTTCGGGACAGGGGGCTCACCCCTCCACTTT
J gene: TRBJ1-6
D gene: TRBD1
clone size: NA
V gene: TRBV27

CDR3 protein: CASSVQGLHEQFF
CDR3 DNA: TGTGCCAGCAGCGTCCAGGGGTTACATGAGCAGTTCTTC
J gene: TRBJ2-1
D gene: NA
clone size: NA
V gene: TRBV9

CDR3 protein: CTSSFRGADTQYF
CDR3 DNA: TGCACCAGCAGTTTCAGGGGGGCGGATACGCAGTATTTT
J gene: TRBJ2-3
D gene: NA
clone size: NA
V gene: TRBV1

CDR3 protein: CASSTGGFTGELFF
CDR3 DNA: TGTGCCAGTAGTACAGGGGGGTTCACCGGGGAGCTGTTTTTT
J gene: TRBJ2-2
D gene: NA
clone size: NA
V gene: TRBV19

CDR3 protein: CASSQGRGWGTDTQYF
CDR3 DNA: TGCGCCAGCAGCCAAGGGCGGGGGTGGGGCACAGATACGCAGTATTTT
J gene: TRBJ2-3
D gene: TRBD2
clone size: NA
V gene: TRBV4-3

CDR3 protein: CASFSEQYF
CDR3 DNA: TGTGCCAGCTTCTCCGAGCAGTACTTC
J gene: TRBJ2-7
D gene: NA
clone size: few
V gene: TRBV6-1

CDR3 protein: CASNPGTGRYGYTF
CDR3 DNA: TGTGCCAGTAACCCTGGGACAGGTAGATATGGCTACACCTTC
J gene: TRBJ1-2
D gene: TRBD1
clone size: NA
V gene: TRBV19

CDR3 protein: CASRGGATETQYF
CDR3 DNA: TGTGCCAGTAGAGGGGGGGCCACAGAGACCCAGTACTTC
J gene: TRBJ2-5
D gene: NA
clone size: NA
V gene: TRBV19

CDR3 protein: CASSRPRDRVGDEQFF
CDR3 DNA: TGTGCCAGCAGCCGTCCCAGGGACAGGGTGGGCGATGAGCAGTTCTTC
J gene: TRBJ2-1
D gene: TRBD1
clone size: NA
V gene: TRBV7-8

CDR3 protein: CASSLEPGRKATREQYF
CDR3 DNA: TGTGCCAGCAGCTTGGAACCGGGGCGAAAAGCGACTAGGGAGCAGTACTTC
J gene: TRBJ2-7
D gene: NA
clone size: NA
V gene: TRBV5-6

CDR3 protein: CASSFTGDSPLHF
CDR3 DNA: TGCGCCAGCAGCTTTACAGGGGATTCACCCCTCCACTTT
J gene: TRBJ1-6
D gene: TRBD1
clone size: NA
V gene: TRBV5-1

CDR3 protein: CASSEFGGTNEKLFF
CDR3 DNA: TGTGCCAGCAGTGAATTCGGTGGTACTAATGAAAAACTGTTTTTT
J gene: TRBJ1-4
D gene: NA
clone size: NA
V gene: TRBV2

CDR3 protein: CSARRGYEQYF
CDR3 DNA: TGCAGCGCACGGAGAGGCTACGAGCAGTACTTC
J gene: TRBJ2-7
D gene: NA
clone size: NA
V gene: TRBV29-1

CDR3 protein: CASSLSSGTLTDTQYF
CDR3 DNA: TGTGCCAGCAGCTTGTCCAGCGGGACTCTCACAGATACGCAGTATTTT
J gene: TRBJ2-3
D gene: TRBD2
clone size: NA
V gene: TRBV5-6

CDR3 protein: CASSLGGVSYGYTF
CDR3 DNA: TGCGCCAGCAGCCTAGGGGGGGTTTCCTATGGCTACACCTTC
J gene: TRBJ1-2
D gene: NA
clone size: NA
V gene: TRBV5-1

CDR3 protein: CASSRATSTSSTDTQYF
CDR3 DNA: TGTGCCAGCAGTCGCGCCACGTCCACTAGCAGTACAGATACGCAGTATTTT
J gene: TRBJ2-3
D gene: NA
clone size: NA
V gene: TRBV14

CDR3 protein: CASSLDRGFGPLHF
CDR3 DNA: TGTGCCAGCAGCTTAGACAGGGGTTTTGGACCCCTCCACTTT
J gene: TRBJ1-6
D gene: TRBD1
clone size: few
V gene: TRBV7-2

CDR3 protein: CASSVEVGDFQETQYF
CDR3 DNA: TGTGCCAGCAGCGTAGAGGTGGGGGACTTTCAAGAGACCCAGTACTTC
J gene: TRBJ2-5
D gene: NA
clone size: few
V gene: TRBV9

CDR3 protein: CASSPGQGGETQYF
CDR3 DNA: TGCGCCAGCAGCCCCGGACAGGGGGGAGAGACCCAGTACTTC
J gene: TRBJ2-5
D gene: TRBD1
clone size: NA
V gene: TRBV5-1

CDR3 protein: CASSYSAGWGYEQYF
CDR3 DNA: TGTGCCAGCAGTTACTCGGCAGGGTGGGGCTACGAGCAGTACTTC
J gene: TRBJ2-7
D gene: NA
clone size: few
V gene: TRBV6-5

CDR3 protein: CASSPFISGGNTEAFF
CDR3 DNA: TGTGCCAGCTCACCATTTATCTCCGGGGGGAACACTGAAGCTTTCTTT
J gene: TRBJ1-1
D gene: NA
clone size: NA
V gene: TRBV18

CDR3 protein: CASSPVTDTQYF
CDR3 DNA: TGTGCCAGCAGCCCAGTCACAGATACGCAGTATTTT
J gene: TRBJ2-3
D gene: NA
clone size: NA
V gene: TRBV13

CDR3 protein: CASSELAGGNTGELFF
CDR3 DNA: TGTGCCAGCAGCGAACTAGCGGGGGGGAACACCGGGGAGCTGTTTTTT
J gene: TRBJ2-2
D gene: TRBD2
clone size: few
V gene: TRBV7-6

CDR3 protein: CASSQGTVVNSPLHF
CDR3 DNA: TGTGCCAGCAGCCAAGGGACAGTAGTCAATTCACCCCTCCACTTT
J gene: TRBJ1-6
D gene: TRBD1
clone size: few
V gene: TRBV5-4

CDR3 protein: CASSHNRGSGNTIYF
CDR3 DNA: TGTGCCAGTAGTCATAACAGGGGGAGCGGAAACACCATATATTTT
J gene: TRBJ1-3
D gene: TRBD1
clone size: NA
V gene: TRBV19

CDR3 protein: CASSRVDRGTEAFF
CDR3 DNA: TGCGCCAGCAGCCGAGTAGATCGAGGCACTGAAGCTTTCTTT
J gene: TRBJ1-1
D gene: NA
clone size: NA
V gene: TRBV5-1

CDR3 protein: CASSELAGLDHEQFF
CDR3 DNA: TGTGCCAGCAGCGAACTAGCGGGCCTGGACCATGAGCAGTTCTTC
J gene: TRBJ2-1
D gene: TRBD2
clone size: few
V gene: TRBV7-9

CDR3 protein: CASREGGPNYGYTF
CDR3 DNA: TGTGCCAGCCGGGAGGGCGGTCCTAACTATGGCTACACCTTC
J gene: TRBJ1-2
D gene: NA
clone size: NA
V gene: TRBV7-2

CDR3 protein: CASSLIPNGEQYF
CDR3 DNA: TGTGCCAGCAGCTTAATCCCAAACGGGGAGCAGTACTTC
J gene: TRBJ2-7
D gene: NA
clone size: few
V gene: TRBV7-3

CDR3 protein: CASSLGGGFQTQYF
CDR3 DNA: TGCGCCAGCAGCTTGGGCGGGGGGTTTCAGACCCAGTACTTC
J gene: TRBJ2-5
D gene: TRBD2
clone size: NA
V gene: TRBV5-1

CDR3 protein: CASSLDRGRGQYF
CDR3 DNA: TGTGCCAGCAGCCTAGACAGGGGGCGCGGGCAGTACTTC
J gene: TRBJ2-7
D gene: TRBD1
clone size: NA
V gene: TRBV5-6

CDR3 protein: CASTPGQDTQYF
CDR3 DNA: TGTGCCAGCACACCCGGACAAGATACGCAGTATTTT
J gene: TRBJ2-3
D gene: NA
clone size: medium-sized
V gene: TRBV7-8

CDR3 protein: CASSSSGGTGNQPQHF
CDR3 DNA: TGTGCCAGCAGTTCCTCCGGGGGGACAGGGAATCAGCCCCAGCATTTT
J gene: TRBJ1-5
D gene: TRBD1
clone size: NA
V gene: TRBV6-5

CDR3 protein: CASSSGGTQLEGYTF
CDR3 DNA: TGCGCCAGCAGCTCAGGCGGGACCCAGTTGGAAGGCTACACCTTC
J gene: TRBJ1-2
D gene: NA
clone size: NA
V gene: TRBV5-1

CDR3 protein: CASSYVGLASYGGAYEQYF
CDR3 DNA: TGTGCCAGCAGCTATGTGGGACTAGCGAGCTACGGAGGGGCCTACGAGCAGTACTTC
J gene: TRBJ2-7
D gene: TRBD2
clone size: NA
V gene: TRBV7-2

CDR3 protein: CASSGTRVETQYF
CDR3 DNA: TGTGCCAGCAGTGGGACTAGAGTAGAGACCCAGTACTTC
J gene: TRBJ2-5
D gene: TRBD2
clone size: NA
V gene: TRBV6-1

CDR3 protein: CASSQDPVSYNEQFF
CDR3 DNA: TGCGCCAGCAGCCAAGACCCGGTAAGCTACAATGAGCAGTTCTTC
J gene: TRBJ2-1
D gene: NA
clone size: few
V gene: TRBV4-1

CDR3 protein: CASSPRGQSNQPQHF
CDR3 DNA: TGTGCCAGCAGCCCCCGGGGACAGAGCAATCAGCCCCAGCATTTT
J gene: TRBJ1-5
D gene: TRBD1
clone size: NA
V gene: TRBV27

CDR3 protein: CASSGQGSEQFF
CDR3 DNA: TGTGCCAGCAGCGGACAGGGATCTGAGCAGTTCTTC
J gene: TRBJ2-1
D gene: TRBD1
clone size: NA
V gene: TRBV27

CDR3 protein: CASSLGGLATDTQYF
CDR3 DNA: TGTGCCAGCAGCTTAGGGGGACTAGCAACAGATACGCAGTATTTT
J gene: TRBJ2-3
D gene: TRBD2
clone size: NA
V gene: TRBV7-9

CDR3 protein: CASSIFPETEQYF
CDR3 DNA: TGTGCCAGTAGTATTTTTCCGGAGACCGAGCAGTACTTC
J gene: TRBJ2-7
D gene: NA
clone size: NA
V gene: TRBV19

CDR3 protein: CASSQDLTGGRNEQFF
CDR3 DNA: TGTGCCAGCAGCCAAGATCTGACAGGGGGCAGGAATGAGCAGTTCTTC
J gene: TRBJ2-1
D gene: TRBD1
clone size: NA
V gene: TRBV4-2

CDR3 protein: CSVAGQGIHEQYF
CDR3 DNA: TGCAGCGTCGCCGGACAGGGTATCCACGAGCAGTACTTC
J gene: TRBJ2-7
D gene: TRBD1
clone size: NA
V gene: TRBV29-1

CDR3 protein: CASSLETGFGGYTF
CDR3 DNA: TGCGCCAGCAGCCTGGAAACGGGTTTCGGCGGCTACACCTTC
J gene: TRBJ1-2
D gene: NA
clone size: NA
V gene: TRBV5-1

CDR3 protein: CASSAQGNIQYF
CDR3 DNA: TGTGCCAGCAGTGCTCAGGGGAACATTCAGTACTTC
J gene: TRBJ2-4
D gene: NA
clone size: NA
V gene: TRBV27

CDR3 protein: CASSPRVAGVNEQFF
CDR3 DNA: TGTGCCAGCAGTCCCCGGGTAGCGGGGGTGAATGAGCAGTTCTTC
J gene: TRBJ2-1
D gene: TRBD2
clone size: NA
V gene: TRBV2

CDR3 protein: CASSLGGAGGGPQETQYF
CDR3 DNA: TGTGCCAGCAGCTTAGGGGGGGCTGGCGGGGGACCACAAGAGACCCAGTACTTC
J gene: TRBJ2-5
D gene: NA
clone size: NA
V gene: TRBV7-9

CDR3 protein: CASSLGNRATNEKLFF
CDR3 DNA: TGTGCCAGCAGCTTAGGGAACAGAGCAACTAATGAAAAACTGTTTTTT
J gene: TRBJ1-4
D gene: NA
clone size: NA
V gene: TRBV7-8